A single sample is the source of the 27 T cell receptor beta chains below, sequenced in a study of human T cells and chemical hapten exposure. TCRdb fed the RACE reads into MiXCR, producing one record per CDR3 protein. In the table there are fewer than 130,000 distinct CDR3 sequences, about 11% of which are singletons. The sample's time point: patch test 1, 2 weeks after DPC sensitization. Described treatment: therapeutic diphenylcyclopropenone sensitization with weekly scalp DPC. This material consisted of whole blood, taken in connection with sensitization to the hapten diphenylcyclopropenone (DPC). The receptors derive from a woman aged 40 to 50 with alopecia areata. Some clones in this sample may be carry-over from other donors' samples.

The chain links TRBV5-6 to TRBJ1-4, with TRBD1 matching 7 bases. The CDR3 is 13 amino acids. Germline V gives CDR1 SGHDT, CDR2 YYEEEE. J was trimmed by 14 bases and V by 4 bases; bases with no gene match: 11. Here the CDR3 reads CASSRDSSGWLFF. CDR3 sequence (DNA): TGTGCCAGCAGCCGGGACAGCTCGGGGTGGCTGTTTTTT.

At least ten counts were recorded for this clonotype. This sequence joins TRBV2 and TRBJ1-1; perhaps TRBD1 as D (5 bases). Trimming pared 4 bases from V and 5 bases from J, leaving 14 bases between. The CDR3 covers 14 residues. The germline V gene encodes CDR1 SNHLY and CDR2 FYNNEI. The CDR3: CASSAGGLRTEAFF. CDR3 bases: TGTGCCAGCAGTGCGGGGGGGTTGCGAACTGAAGCTTTCTTT.

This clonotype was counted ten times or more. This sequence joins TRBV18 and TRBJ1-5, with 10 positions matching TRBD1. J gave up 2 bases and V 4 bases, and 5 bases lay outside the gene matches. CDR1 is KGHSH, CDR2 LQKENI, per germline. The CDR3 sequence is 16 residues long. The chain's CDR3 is CASSRDRGEGNQPQHF. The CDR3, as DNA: TGTGCCAGCTCACGGGACAGGGGCGAGGGCAATCAGCCCCAGCATTTT.

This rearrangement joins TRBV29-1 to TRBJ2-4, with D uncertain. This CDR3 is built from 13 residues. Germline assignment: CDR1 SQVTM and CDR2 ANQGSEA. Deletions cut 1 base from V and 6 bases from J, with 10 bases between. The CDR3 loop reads CSVEVRWGNIQYF. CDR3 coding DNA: TGCAGCGTTGAAGTGAGATGGGGAAACATTCAGTACTTC.

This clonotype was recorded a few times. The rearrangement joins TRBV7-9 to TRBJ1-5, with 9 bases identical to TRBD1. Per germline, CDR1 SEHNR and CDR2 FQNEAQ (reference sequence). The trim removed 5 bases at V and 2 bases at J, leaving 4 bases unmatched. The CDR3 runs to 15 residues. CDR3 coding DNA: TGTGCCAGCAGCCCACAGGGGGCGGGCAATCAGCCCCAGCATTTT. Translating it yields CASSPQGAGNQPQHF.

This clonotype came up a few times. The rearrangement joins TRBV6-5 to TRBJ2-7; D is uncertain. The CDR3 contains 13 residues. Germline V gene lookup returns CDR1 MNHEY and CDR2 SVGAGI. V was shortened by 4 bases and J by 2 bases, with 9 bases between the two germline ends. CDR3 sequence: CASSSLAPYEQYF. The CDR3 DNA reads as TGTGCCAGCAGTTCCTTAGCCCCCTACGAGCAGTACTTC.

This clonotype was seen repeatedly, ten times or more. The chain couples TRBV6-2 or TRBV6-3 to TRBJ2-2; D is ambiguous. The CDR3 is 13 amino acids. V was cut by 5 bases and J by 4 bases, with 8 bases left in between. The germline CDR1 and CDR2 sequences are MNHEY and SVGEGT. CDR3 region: CASSPWATGELFF. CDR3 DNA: TGTGCCAGCAGTCCCTGGGCCACCGGGGAGCTGTTTTTT.

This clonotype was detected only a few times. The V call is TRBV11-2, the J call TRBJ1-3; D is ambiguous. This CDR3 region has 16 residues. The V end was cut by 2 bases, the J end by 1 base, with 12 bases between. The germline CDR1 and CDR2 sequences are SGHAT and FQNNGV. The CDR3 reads CASSLSGGGSGNTIYF. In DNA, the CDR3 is TGTGCCAGCAGCTTAAGTGGCGGAGGGTCTGGAAACACCATATATTTT. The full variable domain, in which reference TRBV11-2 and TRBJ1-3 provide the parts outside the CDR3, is EAGVAQSPRYKIIEKRQSVAFWCNPISGHATLYWYQQILGQGPKLLIQFQNNGVVDDSQLPKDRFSAERLKGVDSTLKIQPAKLEDSAVYLCASSLSGGGSGNTIYFGEGSWLTVV.

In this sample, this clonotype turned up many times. CDR3: CASSEPGQGLADTQYF. For the CDR3, the DNA is TGTGCCAGCAGCGAACCGGGACAGGGCCTCGCAGATACGCAGTATTTT. The rearrangement joins TRBV5-6 to TRBJ2-3, with TRBD1 matching 9 bases. Trimming removed 4 bases from V and 4 bases from J; junction bases left unmatched: 10. Per germline, CDR1 SGHDT and CDR2 YYEEEE. The CDR3 runs 16 residues.

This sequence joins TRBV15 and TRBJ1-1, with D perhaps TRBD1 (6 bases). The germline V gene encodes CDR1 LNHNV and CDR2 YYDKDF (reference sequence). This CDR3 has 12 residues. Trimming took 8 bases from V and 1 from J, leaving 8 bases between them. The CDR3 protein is CATGGRNTEAFF. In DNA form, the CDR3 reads TGTGCCACCGGGGGCCGGAACACTGAAGCTTTCTTT.

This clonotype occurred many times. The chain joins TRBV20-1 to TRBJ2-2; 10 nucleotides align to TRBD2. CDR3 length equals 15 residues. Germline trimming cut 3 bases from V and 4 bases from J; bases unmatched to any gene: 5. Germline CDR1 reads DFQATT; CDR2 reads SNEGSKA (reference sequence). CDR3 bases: TGCAGTGCTAGGGAAGGACTAGCGGTCACCGGGGAGCTGTTTTTT. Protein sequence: CSAREGLAVTGELFF.

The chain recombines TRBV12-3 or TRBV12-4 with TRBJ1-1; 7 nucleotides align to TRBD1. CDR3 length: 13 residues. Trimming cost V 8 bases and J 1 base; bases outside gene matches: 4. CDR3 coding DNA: TGTGCCAGCGACAGGACAGGGAACACTGAAGCTTTCTTT. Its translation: CASDRTGNTEAFF.

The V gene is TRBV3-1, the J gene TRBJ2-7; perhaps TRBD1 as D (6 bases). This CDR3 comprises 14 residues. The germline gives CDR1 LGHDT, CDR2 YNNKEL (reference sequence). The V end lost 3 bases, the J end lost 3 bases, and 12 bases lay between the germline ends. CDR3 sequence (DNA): TGTGCCAGCAGCCAGTCCCACAGGGACTACGAGCAGTACTTC. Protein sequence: CASSQSHRDYEQYF.

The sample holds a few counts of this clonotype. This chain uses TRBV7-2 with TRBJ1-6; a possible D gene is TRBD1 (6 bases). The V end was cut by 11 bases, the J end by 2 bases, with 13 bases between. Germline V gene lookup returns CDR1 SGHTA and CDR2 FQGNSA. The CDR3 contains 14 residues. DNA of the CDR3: TGTGCCTCGGGAGGGACACCCTATAATTCACCCCTCCACTTT. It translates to CASGGTPYNSPLHF.

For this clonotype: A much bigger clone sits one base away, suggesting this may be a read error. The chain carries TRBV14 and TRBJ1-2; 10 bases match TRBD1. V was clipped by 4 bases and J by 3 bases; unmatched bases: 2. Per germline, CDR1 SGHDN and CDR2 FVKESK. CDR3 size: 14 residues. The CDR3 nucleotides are TGTGCCAGCAGCCGGGACAGGGGAGACTATGGCTACACCTTC. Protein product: CASSRDRGDYGYTF.

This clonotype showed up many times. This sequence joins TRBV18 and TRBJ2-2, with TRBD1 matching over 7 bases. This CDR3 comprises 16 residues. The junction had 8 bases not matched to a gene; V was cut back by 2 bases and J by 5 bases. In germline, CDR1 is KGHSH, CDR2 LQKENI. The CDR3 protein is CASSPIAQGETGELFF. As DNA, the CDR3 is TGTGCCAGCTCACCAATCGCTCAGGGGGAAACCGGGGAGCTGTTTTTT.

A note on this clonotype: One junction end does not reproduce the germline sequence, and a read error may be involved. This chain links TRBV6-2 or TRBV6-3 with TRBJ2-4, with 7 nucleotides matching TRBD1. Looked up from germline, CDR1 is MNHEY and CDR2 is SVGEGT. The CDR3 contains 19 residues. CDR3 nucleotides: TGTGCCAGCAGTTATCCTAGACAGGGAAGGTGGACGGCCAAAAACAATCAGTACTTC. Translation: CASSYPRQGRWTAKNNQYF.

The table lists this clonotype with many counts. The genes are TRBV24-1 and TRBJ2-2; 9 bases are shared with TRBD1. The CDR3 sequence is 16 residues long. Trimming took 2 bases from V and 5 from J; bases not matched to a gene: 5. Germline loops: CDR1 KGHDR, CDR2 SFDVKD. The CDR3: CATSDSWTGETGELFF. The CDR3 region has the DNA TGTGCCACCAGTGATTCTTGGACAGGGGAGACCGGGGAGCTGTTTTTT.

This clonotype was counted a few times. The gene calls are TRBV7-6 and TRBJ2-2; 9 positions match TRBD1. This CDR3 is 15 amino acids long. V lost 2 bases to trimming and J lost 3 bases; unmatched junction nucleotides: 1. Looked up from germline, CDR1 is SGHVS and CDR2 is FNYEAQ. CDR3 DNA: TGTGCCAGCAGCTTAACAGGGGGCGACACCGGGGAGCTGTTTTTT. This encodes CASSLTGGDTGELFF. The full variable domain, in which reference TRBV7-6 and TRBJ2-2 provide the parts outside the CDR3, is GAGVSQSPRYKVTKRGQDVALRCDPISGHVSLYWYRQALGQGPEFLTYFNYEAQQDKSGLPNDRFSAERPEGSISTLTIQRTEQRDSAMYRCASSLTGGDTGELFFGEGSRLTVL.

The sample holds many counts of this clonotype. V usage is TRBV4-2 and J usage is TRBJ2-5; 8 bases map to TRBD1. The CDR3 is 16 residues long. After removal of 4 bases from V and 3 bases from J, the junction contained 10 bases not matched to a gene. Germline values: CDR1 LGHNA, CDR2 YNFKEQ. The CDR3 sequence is CASSPSTTGAKETQYF. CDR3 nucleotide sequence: TGTGCCAGCAGCCCGTCGACGACAGGGGCGAAAGAGACCCAGTACTTC.

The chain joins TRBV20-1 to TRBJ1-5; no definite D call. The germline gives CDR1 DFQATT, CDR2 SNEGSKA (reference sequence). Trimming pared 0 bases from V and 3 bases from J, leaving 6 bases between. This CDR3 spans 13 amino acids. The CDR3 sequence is CSARDFLNQPQHF. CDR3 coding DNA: TGCAGTGCTAGAGATTTCCTCAATCAGCCCCAGCATTTT.

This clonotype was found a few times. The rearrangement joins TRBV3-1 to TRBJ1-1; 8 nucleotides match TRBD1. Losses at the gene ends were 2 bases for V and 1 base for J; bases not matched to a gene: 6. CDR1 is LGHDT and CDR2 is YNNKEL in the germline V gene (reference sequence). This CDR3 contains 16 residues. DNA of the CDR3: TGTGCCAGCAGCCAATCCCGGACAGGGAGGAACACTGAAGCTTTCTTT. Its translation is CASSQSRTGRNTEAFF.

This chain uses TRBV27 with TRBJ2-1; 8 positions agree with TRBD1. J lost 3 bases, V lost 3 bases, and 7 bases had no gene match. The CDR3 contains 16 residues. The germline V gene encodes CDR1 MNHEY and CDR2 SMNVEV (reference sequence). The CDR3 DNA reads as TGTGCCAGCAGTTTCACCGGGACAGGCCTCTACAATGAGCAGTTCTTC. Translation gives CASSFTGTGLYNEQFF.

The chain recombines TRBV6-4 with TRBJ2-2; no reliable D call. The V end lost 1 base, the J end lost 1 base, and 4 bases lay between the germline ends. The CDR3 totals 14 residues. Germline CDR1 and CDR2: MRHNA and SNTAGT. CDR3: CASSDLLNTGELFF. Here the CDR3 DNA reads TGTGCCAGCAGTGACTTACTGAACACCGGGGAGCTGTTTTTT.

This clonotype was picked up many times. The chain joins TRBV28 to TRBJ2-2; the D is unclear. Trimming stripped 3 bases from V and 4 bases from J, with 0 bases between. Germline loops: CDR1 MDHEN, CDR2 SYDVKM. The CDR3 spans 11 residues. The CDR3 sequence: CASSFTGELFF. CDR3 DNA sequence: TGTGCCAGCAGTTTCACCGGGGAGCTGTTTTTT.

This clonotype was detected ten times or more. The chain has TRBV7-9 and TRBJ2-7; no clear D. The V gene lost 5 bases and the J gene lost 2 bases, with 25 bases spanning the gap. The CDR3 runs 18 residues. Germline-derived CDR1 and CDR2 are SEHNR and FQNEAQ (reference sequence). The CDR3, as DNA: TGTGCCAGCAGCCAGCCGGGTGGGTCGGGCCGGCGGCCCTACGAGCAGTACTTC. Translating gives CASSQPGGSGRRPYEQYF.

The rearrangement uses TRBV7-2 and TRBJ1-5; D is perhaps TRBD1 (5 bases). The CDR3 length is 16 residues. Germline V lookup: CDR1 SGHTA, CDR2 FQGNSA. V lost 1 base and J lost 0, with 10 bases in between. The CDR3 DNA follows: TGTGCCAGCAGCTTAGGCCCGGACATTAGCAATCAGCCCCAGCATTTT. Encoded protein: CASSLGPDISNQPQHF.